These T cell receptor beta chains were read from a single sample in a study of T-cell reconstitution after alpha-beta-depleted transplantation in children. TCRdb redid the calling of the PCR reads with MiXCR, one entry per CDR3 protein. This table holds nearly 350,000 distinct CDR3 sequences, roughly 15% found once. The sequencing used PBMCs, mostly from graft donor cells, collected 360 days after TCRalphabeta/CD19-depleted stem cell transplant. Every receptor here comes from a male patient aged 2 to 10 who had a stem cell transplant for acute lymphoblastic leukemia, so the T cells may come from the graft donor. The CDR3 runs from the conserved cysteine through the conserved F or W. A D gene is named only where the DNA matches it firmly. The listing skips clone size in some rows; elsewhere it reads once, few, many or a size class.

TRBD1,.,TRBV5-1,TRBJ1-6,TGCGCCAGCAGCTTGAAACCCGTAACAGGGGGCGTTTTTTCACCCCTCCACTTT,CASSLKPVTGGVFSPLHF
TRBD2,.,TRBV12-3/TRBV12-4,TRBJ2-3,TGTGCCAGCAGTTGGGGGGGACGGGTATACACAGATACGCAGTATTTT,CASSWGGRVYTDTQYF
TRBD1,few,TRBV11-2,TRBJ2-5,TGTGCCAGCAGCTTAGATAGGCCCGGGACAGGTATTTACCGCGACCTTTTCCAAGAGACCCAGTACTTC,CASSLDRPGTGIYRDLFQETQYF
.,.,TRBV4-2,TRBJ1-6,TGTGCCAGCAGCCAGGGGGGGGTTAATTCACCCCTCCACTTT,CASSQGGVNSPLHF
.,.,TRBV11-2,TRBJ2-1,TGTGCCAGCAGCTTAGAGAGCGTCTCGGTCCCGGAGGGATTGGGGGAGCAGTTCTTC,CASSLESVSVPEGLGEQFF
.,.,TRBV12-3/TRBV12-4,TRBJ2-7,TGTGCCAGCAGGCCGGGACCGACTGGGCACGAGCAGTACTTC,CASRPGPTGHEQYF
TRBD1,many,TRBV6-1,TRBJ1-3,TGTGCCAGCACCGGCAGGGACAGTCAGAGTGGAAACACCATATATTTT,CASTGRDSQSGNTIYF
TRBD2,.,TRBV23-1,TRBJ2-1,TGCGCCAGCAGTCAATTAGCGGGAGCGAGGGCCAATGAGCAGTTCTTC,CASSQLAGARANEQFF
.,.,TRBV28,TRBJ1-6,TGTGCCAGCAGTTTTTCTCGGGGGGGTTACTCCTATAATTCACCCCTCCACTTT,CASSFSRGGYSYNSPLHF
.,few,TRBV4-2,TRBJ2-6,TGTGCCAGCAGCCAAGCTGGGTGGGGGAGCTCTGGGGCCAACGTCCTGACTTTC,CASSQAGWGSSGANVLTF
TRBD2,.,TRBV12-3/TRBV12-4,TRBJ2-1,TGTGCCAGCACTCTCGGGACTAGCGGTAACAATGAGCAGTTCTTC,CASTLGTSGNNEQFF
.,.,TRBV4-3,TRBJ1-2,TGCGCCAGCAGCCAGGATACAGGAAGATATGGCTACACCTTC,CASSQDTGRYGYTF
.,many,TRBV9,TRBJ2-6,TGTGCCAGCAGCCAGGGGCATAATTCTGGGGCCAACGTCCTGACTTTC,CASSQGHNSGANVLTF
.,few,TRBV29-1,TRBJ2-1,TGCAGCGTGGTCCGGAACTTGGGGGACAATGAGCAGTTCTTC,CSVVRNLGDNEQFF
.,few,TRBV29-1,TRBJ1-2,TGCAGCGTTGGGGACACGACCTATGGCTACACCTTC,CSVGDTTYGYTF
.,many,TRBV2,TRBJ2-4,TGTGCCAGCAGATCCCCTAGGAGGGAGGCCAAAAACATTCAGTACTTC,CASRSPRREAKNIQYF
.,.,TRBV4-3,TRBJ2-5,TGCGCCAGCAGCCAAGTAATTAGCCGTGAGACCCAGTACTTC,CASSQVISRETQYF
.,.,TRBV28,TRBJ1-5,TGTGCCAGCACCATGGCAGGGGTTAGCAATCAGCCCCAGCATTTT,CASTMAGVSNQPQHF
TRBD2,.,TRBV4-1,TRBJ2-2,TGCGCCAGCAGCCAAGAGTGGAGGGCAGCGGGAGGCTTTAGCACCGGGGAGCTGTTTTTT,CASSQEWRAAGGFSTGELFF
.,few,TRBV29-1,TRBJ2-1,TGCAGCGTTGGACGCTACAGGGCTAGCTCCTACAATGAGCAGTTCTTC,CSVGRYRASSYNEQFF
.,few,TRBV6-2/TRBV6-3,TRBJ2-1,TGTGCCAGCAGTTACTTTGCCAACAGAGGTGAGCAGTTCTTC,CASSYFANRGEQFF
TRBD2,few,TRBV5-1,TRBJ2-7,TGCGCCAGCAGCTTGGGGACTAGCGGGAGGGTCCCCTACGAGCAGTACTTC,CASSLGTSGRVPYEQYF
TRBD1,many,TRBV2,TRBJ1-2,TGTGCCAGCAGTCGAGACAGGGGCCACTATGGCTACACCTTC,CASSRDRGHYGYTF
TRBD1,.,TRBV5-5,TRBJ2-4,TGTGCCAGCAGCATAGACAGGGGCTTAACGGCCAAAAACATTCAGTACTTC,CASSIDRGLTAKNIQYF
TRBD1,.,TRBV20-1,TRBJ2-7,TGCAGTGCTAGGCGCTGGCTCGGGACAGGGGCCTACGAGCAGTACTTC,CSARRWLGTGAYEQYF
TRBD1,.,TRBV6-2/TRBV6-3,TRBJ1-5,TGTGCCAGCAGTTACCCCGGAAGACAGGGGCGTCAGCCCCAGCATTTT,CASSYPGRQGRQPQHF
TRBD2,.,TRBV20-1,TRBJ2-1,TGCAGTGCTGCTAGCGGAAACTCCTACAATGAGCAGTTCTTC,CSAASGNSYNEQFF
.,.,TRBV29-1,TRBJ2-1,TGCAGCGTTGGGACCCCTGGGGTGTCTAGCTCCTACAATGAGCAGTTCTTC,CSVGTPGVSSSYNEQFF
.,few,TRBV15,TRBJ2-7,TGTGCCACCAGCAGAGATAGCCTTAGCCGGACCTACGAGCAGTACTTC,CATSRDSLSRTYEQYF
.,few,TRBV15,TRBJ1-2,TGTGCCACCAGCAGAGAGTTCAGGACGAACTATGGCTACACCTTC,CATSREFRTNYGYTF
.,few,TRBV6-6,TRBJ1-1,TGTGCCAGCAGTCCTCACGAGAACACTGAAGCTTTCTTT,CASSPHENTEAFF
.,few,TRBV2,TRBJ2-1,TGTGCCAGCACCCATCCGGGTTTGAGCTCCTACAATGAGCAGTTCTTC,CASTHPGLSSYNEQFF
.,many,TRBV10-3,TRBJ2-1,TGTGCCATCAGTGAGTCGGCAGGGGCGGCCGGGTACAATGAGCAGTTCTTC,CAISESAGAAGYNEQFF
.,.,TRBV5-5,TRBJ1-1,TGTGCCAGCAGCTTTGAGGGGGGTTTAGCTTTCTTT,CASSFEGGLAFF
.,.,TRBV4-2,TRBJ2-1,TGTGCCAGCAGCCAAGCTCCCCGGTCTAGTCGGAGGCAGTTCTTC,CASSQAPRSSRRQFF
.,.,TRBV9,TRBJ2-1,TGTGCCAGCAGCAAGCTGGGGACGGGAAATGAGCAGTTCTTC,CASSKLGTGNEQFF
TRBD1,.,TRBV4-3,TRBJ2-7,TGCGCCAGCAGCCAGGGGACAGCGCCCCTTAGCGAGCAGTACTTC,CASSQGTAPLSEQYF
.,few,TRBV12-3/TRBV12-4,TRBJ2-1,TGTGCCAGCAGTTCGGGACTGACGTCGTACAATGAGCAGTTCTTC,CASSSGLTSYNEQFF
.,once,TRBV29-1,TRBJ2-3,TGCAGCATTACACCCCCGTACGGGACACCTTACACAGATACGCAGTATTTT,CSITPPYGTPYTDTQYF
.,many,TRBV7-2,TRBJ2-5,TGTGCCAGCAGCTTCACGGCAGAGACCCAGTACTTC,CASSFTAETQYF
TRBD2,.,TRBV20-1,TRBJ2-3,TGCAGTGCTAAAAGCGGGAGGGCAGATACGCAGTATTTT,CSAKSGRADTQYF
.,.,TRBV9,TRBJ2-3,TGTGCCAGCAGCGTAGAACTCGGGGGCACAGATACGCAGTATTTT,CASSVELGGTDTQYF
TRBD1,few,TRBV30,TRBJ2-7,TGTGCCTGGAGTCATGGACAGGTGTTCTTC,CAWSHGQVFF
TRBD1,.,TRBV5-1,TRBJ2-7,TGCGCCAGCAGCTCGCGGACAGGGCGGGCTACCTACGAGCAGTACTTC,CASSSRTGRATYEQYF
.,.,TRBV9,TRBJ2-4,TGTGCCAGCAGCAATAGGGGCGCGGGAAACATTCAGTACTTC,CASSNRGAGNIQYF
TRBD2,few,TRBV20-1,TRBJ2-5,TGCAGTGCTAGAGATCTCTTTGCTAGCGGGACCCAAGAGACCCAGTACTTC,CSARDLFASGTQETQYF
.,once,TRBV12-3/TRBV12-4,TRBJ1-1,TGTGCCAGCAGTGGGGACTTCCTCAGGTCAGCTTTCTTT,CASSGDFLRSAFF
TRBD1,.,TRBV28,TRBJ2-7,TGTGCCAGCAGAAAACCGGGGGGACAGGGAGCCTACGAGCAGTACTTC,CASRKPGGQGAYEQYF
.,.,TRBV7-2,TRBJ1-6,TGTGCCAGCAGCTTTTTAGGTCGGGATTCACCCCTCCACTTT,CASSFLGRDSPLHF
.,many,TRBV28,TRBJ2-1,TGTGCCAGCAGTTCCCCTGGGTATTATCCCAATGAGCAGTTCTTC,CASSSPGYYPNEQFF
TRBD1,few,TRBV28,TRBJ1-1,TGTGCCAGCAGTTTAGAGAGGACAGGTGCTTTCTTT,CASSLERTGAFF
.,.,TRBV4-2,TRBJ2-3,TGTGCCAGCAGCCCTTCGTCTAGTATCAGAGATACGCAGTATTTT,CASSPSSSIRDTQYF
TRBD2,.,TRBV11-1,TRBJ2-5,TGTGCCAGCAGCCTCGCGGGCCCCCCGGGAGGGCCGAGTGAAGAGACCCAGTACTTC,CASSLAGPPGGPSEETQYF
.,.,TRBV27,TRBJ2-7,TGTGCCAGCAGTCCTTCCTACGGGGGCAGGGGTTACGAGCAGTACTTC,CASSPSYGGRGYEQYF
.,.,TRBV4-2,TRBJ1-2,TGTGCCAGCAGCCAAGTGCTGGAAACGTTCTATGGCTACACCTTC,CASSQVLETFYGYTF
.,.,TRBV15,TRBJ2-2,TGTGCCACCAGCAAGGTGGGAGAGCCCACCGGGGAGCTGTTTTTT,CATSKVGEPTGELFF